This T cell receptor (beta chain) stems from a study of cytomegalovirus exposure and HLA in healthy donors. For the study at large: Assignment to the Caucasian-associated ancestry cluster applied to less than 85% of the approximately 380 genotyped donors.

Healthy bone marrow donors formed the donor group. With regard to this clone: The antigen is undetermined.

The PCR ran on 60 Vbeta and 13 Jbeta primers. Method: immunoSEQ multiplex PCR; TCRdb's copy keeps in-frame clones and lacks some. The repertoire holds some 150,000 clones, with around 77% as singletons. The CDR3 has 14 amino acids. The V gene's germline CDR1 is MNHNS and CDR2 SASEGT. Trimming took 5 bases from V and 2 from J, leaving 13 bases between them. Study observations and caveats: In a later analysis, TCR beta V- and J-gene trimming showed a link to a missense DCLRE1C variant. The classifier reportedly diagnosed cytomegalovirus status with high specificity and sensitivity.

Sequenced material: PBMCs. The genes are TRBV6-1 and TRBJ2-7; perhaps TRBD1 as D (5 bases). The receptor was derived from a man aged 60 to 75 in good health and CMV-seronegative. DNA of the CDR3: TGTGCCAGCAGTACCGCCGAAGGGGCCTACGAGCAGTACTTC. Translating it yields CASSTAEGAYEQYF.